This T cell receptor beta chain was sequenced for a study of Graves' ophthalmopathy and Graves' hyperthyroidism. As the template, RNA transcripts were used to amplify TCR beta CDR3 regions. First-round RT-PCR used HTBI primers; second-round multiplex PCR followed. TCRdb fed the multiplex PCR reads into MiXCR, producing one record per CDR3 protein. This table holds fewer than 600,000 distinct CDR3 sequences, around 15% found once. V lost 3 bases, J lost 1 base, and 10 bases lay in between. The CDR3 has 14 residues. This clonotype was counted at least ten times. The sequenced material came from blood. The chain joins TRBV12-3 or TRBV12-4 to TRBJ2-7; perhaps TRBD2 as D (6 bases). The sequence derives from a woman aged 30 to 39 with Graves' ophthalmopathy. CDR3 region: CASSFAGPSYEQYF. The DNA of the CDR3 is TGTGCCAGCAGTTTTGCGGGACCTTCCTACGAGCAGTACTTC.